This paragraph reports one T cell receptor (beta chain). Its cognate antigen has yet to be identified. No base quality values were provided; no much bigger clone lies one nucleotide off. This sample is drawn from a study of T cell changes during pregnancy in multiple sclerosis (dated by TCRdb to between 2017 and 2020). Context from the whole study: In women with multiple sclerosis, the researchers looked at how the T cell repertoire shifted as pregnancy progressed.

V is trimmed back by 5 bases and J by 3 bases, and the junction contains 7 bases that no gene match accounts for. Its CDR3 holds 15 amino acids, cysteine through phenylalanine. Solely the CDR3 DNA is kept, with 45 bases framed from the first base. CDR1 and CDR2 were assigned from the germline V gene as MNHEY and SVGAGI. The receptor library was made with the immunoSEQ multiplex PCR assay. The table was pulled from immuneACCESS by TCRdb, which kept in-frame rearrangements only. Such tables lose some clones; where checked, under half of the loss comes from unresolved V genes, and the rest has no known cause. The sample table lists more than 70,000 clones, more than 85% of them with a count of one. The ten largest clones represent 0.9% to 0.95% of the sample.

The V and J genes are TRBV6-5 and TRBJ1-2; TRBD1 aligns with 9 central bases. Sequenced material: peripheral blood, taken before pregnancy. This clonotype was sampled from a female donor with multiple sclerosis, enrolled in a pregnancy study. The encoded CDR3 is CASSGQGRGYYGYTF. The nucleotides are TGTGCCAGCAGTGGACAGGGGCGGGGGTACTATGGCTACACCTTC.